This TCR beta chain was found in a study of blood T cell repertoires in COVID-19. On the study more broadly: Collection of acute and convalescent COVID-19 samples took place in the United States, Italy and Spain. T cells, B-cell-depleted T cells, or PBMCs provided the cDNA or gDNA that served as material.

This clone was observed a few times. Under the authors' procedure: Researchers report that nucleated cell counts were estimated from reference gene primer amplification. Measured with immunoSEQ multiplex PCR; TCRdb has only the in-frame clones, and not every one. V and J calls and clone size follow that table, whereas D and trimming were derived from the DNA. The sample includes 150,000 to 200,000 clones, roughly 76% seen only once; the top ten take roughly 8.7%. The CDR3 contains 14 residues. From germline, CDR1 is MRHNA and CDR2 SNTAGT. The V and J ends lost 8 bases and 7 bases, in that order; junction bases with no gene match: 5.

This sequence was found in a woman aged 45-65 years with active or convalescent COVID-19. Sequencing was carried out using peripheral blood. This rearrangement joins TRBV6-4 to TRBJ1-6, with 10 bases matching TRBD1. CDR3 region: CASRDRGLNSPLHF. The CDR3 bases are TGTGCCAGCCGGGACAGGGGTTTAAATTCACCCCTCCACTTT.